These T cell receptor beta chains were read from a single sample in a study of blood T cell repertoires in COVID-19. Generated by immunoSEQ multiplex PCR, the TCRdb table keeps only in-frame clones and is missing some. The repertoire has 55,000 to 80,000 clones, around 85% of them found once; the top ten carry under 30%. The sample taken for sequencing was peripheral blood. The origin of the receptors is a man in his 70s with acute or convalescent COVID-19. Both conserved end residues are part of each CDR3. D genes are given only for firm matches. Clone size appears in some rows only: once, few, many, or a class for an expanded clone.

size	D	V	J	CDR3	DNA
few	-	TRBV6-6	TRBJ1-2	CASSPGVYGYTF	TGTGCCAGCAGCCCAGGGGTCTATGGCTACACCTTC
-	-	TRBV9	TRBJ2-1	CASSVAGSHYNEQFF	TGTGCCAGCAGCGTAGCCGGGTCCCATTACAATGAGCAGTTCTTC
-	-	TRBV2	TRBJ2-7	CASSEAMRSSSYEQYF	TGTGCCAGCAGTGAAGCGATGAGGTCAAGCTCCTACGAGCAGTACTTC
-	-	TRBV28	TRBJ1-2	CASSRHASGYTF	TGTGCCAGCAGTAGACATGCTTCTGGCTACACCTTC
-	TRBD2	TRBV5-1	TRBJ2-7	CASSFGWEGAHEQYF	TGCGCCAGCAGCTTTGGGTGGGAGGGCGCCCACGAGCAGTACTTC
-	-	TRBV28	TRBJ1-1	CASSFVGSEAFF	TGTGCCAGCAGTTTCGTGGGGAGTGAAGCTTTCTTT
-	-	TRBV5-1	TRBJ1-4	CASSLDGATNEKLFF	TGCGCCAGCAGCCTGGACGGTGCAACTAATGAAAAACTGTTTTTT
-	TRBD1	TRBV5-1	TRBJ1-4	CASSLGSGQYEKLFF	TGCGCCAGCAGCTTGGGATCGGGACAGTACGAAAAACTGTTTTTT
-	-	TRBV5-6	TRBJ2-7	CASSARRDRGYEQYF	TGTGCCAGCAGCGCCAGGAGGGACAGAGGATACGAGCAGTACTTC
-	TRBD1	TRBV6-5	TRBJ1-1	CASIWSKGAHTEAFF	TGTGCCAGCATTTGGTCGAAGGGGGCGCATACTGAAGCTTTCTTT
-	-	TRBV10-2	TRBJ2-6	CASSDYAGANVLTF	TGCGCCAGCAGTGATTATGCTGGGGCCAACGTCCTGACTTTC
-	TRBD1	TRBV28	TRBJ1-1	CASSLPGGTEAFF	TGTGCCAGCAGTTTACCAGGGGGCACTGAAGCTTTCTTT
-	-	TRBV7-2	TRBJ2-5	CASSLWTKETQYF	TGTGCCAGCAGCCTTTGGACTAAAGAGACCCAGTACTTC
once	-	TRBV21-1	TRBJ1-5	CASSKERPLNQPQHF	TGTGCCAGCAGCAAAGAAAGACCACTAAATCAGCCCCAGCATTTT
many	TRBD1	TRBV19	TRBJ1-1	CASSAPGQFNTEAFF	TGTGCCAGTAGTGCCCCGGGACAGTTCAACACTGAAGCTTTCTTT